Sequencing of this TCR beta chain was carried out in a study of shared clonotypes between healthy human individuals. Assay: immunoSEQ multiplex PCR; the TCRdb copy retains only in-frame clones and omits some. The table has about 580,000 clones, roughly 98% seen once; the top ten hold approximately 0.3%. Germline V gene data show CDR1 as SQVTM and CDR2 as ANQGSEA. V was cut by 4 bases and J by 4 bases, with 11 bases left in between. This CDR3 region has 13 residues. CD45RO-negative, CCR7-positively selected cells formed the naive CD8 fraction, excluding terminally differentiated effector memory CD45RA+ cells.

The receptor's source is a man aged 25-40 years in good health. Sequencing was performed on naive CD8+ T cells sorted from blood. The chain carries TRBV29-1 and TRBJ2-1; no clear D gene. Here the CDR3 reads CSVGTVTYNEQFF. CDR3 coding DNA: TGCAGCGTTGGGACGGTAACATACAATGAGCAGTTCTTC.